The rows below give T cell receptor beta chains drawn from one sample of a study of post-analysis software for immune sequencing data. TCRdb re-derived calls from the PCR reads in MiXCR, one entry per CDR3 protein. The data contain approximately 630,000 distinct CDR3 sequences, roughly three fifths of them seen just once; the ten biggest clones take up over 9%. Sequences were obtained from blood. These receptor sequences come from a girl aged 2-10 years with multiple sclerosis. The CDR3 runs from the conserved cysteine through the conserved F or W. Fields, in order: J gene, clone size, V gene, CDR3 protein. Size tells how often a clone was seen (once, few, many) or the class of an expanded clone, and some rows leave it out.

>TRBJ2-7|-|TRBV7-9
CASTLEGTANEQYF
>TRBJ2-1|few|TRBV4-2
CASSQARLAGAYNEQFF
>TRBJ2-1|few|TRBV12-3/TRBV12-4
CASSLTLGRGGQFF
>TRBJ2-1|-|TRBV5-1
CASSLGAGGVNEQFF
>TRBJ2-7|-|TRBV7-2
CASSFARGGPAEQYF
>TRBJ2-3|-|TRBV2
CAIRDPLREADTQYF
>TRBJ2-1|few|TRBV7-9
CASSPVGSGHNEQFF
>TRBJ2-1|few|TRBV6-2/TRBV6-3
CASSNSGTYNEQFF
>TRBJ1-2|-|TRBV30
CAWSVRGGGFGYGYTF
>TRBJ2-3|-|TRBV6-1
CASSPRVDNTQYF
>TRBJ2-1|-|TRBV29-1
CSVGPGEEQFF
>TRBJ2-7|-|TRBV19
CASSIKSAHEQYF
>TRBJ2-3|-|TRBV5-1
CASSLADYTGRSTDTQYF
>TRBJ2-5|few|TRBV29-1
CSVGGGGQGFQETQYF
>TRBJ2-3|-|TRBV5-1
CASSPLQADTQYF
>TRBJ1-1|-|TRBV20-1
CSANEGGANTEAFF
>TRBJ2-1|-|TRBV10-2
CASGGTEETQFF
>TRBJ2-1|few|TRBV5-1
CASSILSSYNEQFF
>TRBJ2-1|few|TRBV7-3
CASSLTNDPVGQFF
>TRBJ2-3|few|TRBV11-2
CASSLGTRSPYTDTQYF
>TRBJ2-3|once|TRBV3-1
CASRKTSGSTDTQYF
>TRBJ2-1|-|TRBV7-8
CASSLGRGPYNEQFF
>TRBJ2-1|-|TRBV7-9
CASSFLLAGIHNEQFF